This T cell receptor (beta chain) is drawn from a study of blood T cell repertoires in COVID-19 (dated by TCRdb to about 2020). For context, the study as a whole: Collaborator samples came from the United States, Italy and Spain and covered acute and convalescent phases of COVID-19. Subjects who had been exposed to COVID-19, were actively infected with it, or had recovered from it provided the deeply sampled blood TCRbeta repertoires that made up the dataset. A de-identified subject ID, COVID-19 status, age in years and sex were almost always included in the sample metadata. The material from the prospective study consisted of cDNA or gDNA derived from T cells, B-cell-depleted T cells, or PBMCs. A freely available public database, intended as a resource for researchers studying the immune response to SARS-CoV-2, is where the repertoires were released. Samples were obtained from the ongoing ImmuneRACE study (first 160 participants) and from roughly 1,300 subjects provided by 6 global collaborators. Where HLA class I and class II types were available, the types were taken from metadata supplied by the sample provider, not from assay-based typing. Overall study outcomes, separate from this receptor: The amount of clinical and demographic metadata varied by source and participant and was provided uncurated.

Cut back by 3 bases and 1 base, the V and J ends lie 5 bases apart. Taken from the germline V gene, the CDR1 and CDR2 loops are SGHRS and YFSETQ. There are 13 amino acids in the CDR3, from cysteine to phenylalanine inclusive. Only the CDR3 DNA is retained, 39 bases long and in frame from the first base. TCRbeta CDR3 regions were amplified from genomic DNA by means of the immunoSEQ Assay, a bias-controlled multiplex PCR. The authors' pipeline ran thus. The number of nucleated cells in each sample was estimated from the amplification of reference gene primers within the assay. To quantify the absolute abundance of each unique TCRbeta CDR3 rearrangement, sequence reads were collapsed and filtered. Productive Simpson clonality was computed per sample as the square root of Simpson's diversity index over productive rearrangements. The table comes from immuneACCESS by way of TCRdb, which keeps in-frame sequences with V and J called. Part of the clones is missing from these tables; in studies checked, under half for an unresolved V gene and the rest for unknown reasons. That table gives V, J and clone size, and the DNA gave D and trimming. The sample yields some 260,000 clones; 86% were counted once. More than 1.5% of the sample is in the top ten clones.

Concerning this clone: The target of this receptor is not known. The input lacks base qualities; no much larger clone sits a single base away.

Enrolling through a virtual design, the prospective study's participants ranged in age from roughly 18 to 100 years and lived across 24 United States geographic areas. To assign participants to cohorts, the prospective study relied on clinical history that participants themselves reported in a screening survey and a study questionnaire. Recovered participants in ImmuneRACE Cohort 3 were defined as having two consecutive negative NP/OP PCR tests, clearance from a healthcare professional, or resolution of symptoms. Each participant in the prospective study had whole blood, serum and a nasopharyngeal or oropharyngeal swab collected by mobile phlebotomists. Additional blood draws and questionnaires over an approximately 2-month period could optionally be provided by prospective study participants. Prospective study blood samples were shipped either frozen or at room temperature before DNA extraction.

The sequenced sample was PBMCs or T cells enriched from blood (not recorded which). The sequence was obtained from a man in his forties who had recovered from COVID-19. This chain is built from TRBV5-1 and TRBJ1-3, with the D segment identity uncertain. The CDR3 amino acid sequence is: CASSSGSGNTIYF. The base sequence is TGCGCCAGCAGCTCAGGTTCTGGAAACACCATATATTTT.